These 10 T cell receptor beta chains originate from one sample sequenced in a study of response to subunit inactivated influenza vaccine. TCRdb re-derived calls from the RT-PCR reads in MiXCR, one entry per CDR3 protein. The sample lists about 480,000 distinct CDR3 sequences; 25% were seen once. Sequenced here: CD4+ T cells sorted from PBMCs, sampled around 5 days after vaccination. All receptors come from a man in his fifties or sixties who received an inactivated influenza vaccine.

The chain carries TRBV12-3 or TRBV12-4 and TRBJ1-6; D might be TRBD1 (5 bases). The V and J ends lost 5 bases and 9 bases respectively, with 14 bases between them. The CDR3 is made up of 14 amino acids. In DNA, the CDR3 is TGTGCCAGCAGTCCTCAGGGCCCGGGTTCACCCCTCCACTTT. The encoded protein is CASSPQGPGSPLHF.

The rearrangement uses TRBV4-2 and TRBJ2-3; D not resolved. Germline assignment: CDR1 LGHNA and CDR2 YNFKEQ. Trimming cost V 3 bases and J 4 bases, with 11 bases left between them. The length of the CDR3 is 14 residues. The CDR3 protein is CASSQEPVSDTQYF. The DNA for the CDR3 is TGTGCCAGCAGCCAGGAGCCCGTGTCAGATACGCAGTATTTT.

The V call is TRBV6-1, the J call TRBJ2-1, with D unclear. The CDR3 covers 16 residues. Deletions cut 5 bases from V and 0 bases from J, with 14 bases between. Germline V gene data show CDR1 as MNHNS and CDR2 as SASEGT. The CDR3 sequence is CASSPLSTSSYNEQFF. CDR3 bases: TGTGCCAGCAGTCCACTCTCGACAAGCTCCTACAATGAGCAGTTCTTC.

This clonotype was seen a single time. The chain uses TRBV5-1 and TRBJ2-3, with TRBD2 identical over 9 bases. The CDR3 has 14 amino acids. Trimming took 7 bases from V and 2 from J; bases not matched to a gene: 5. Germline values: CDR1 SGHRS, CDR2 YFSETQ. The DNA for the CDR3 is TGCGCCAGCCAGCTAGCGGGGTTCACAGATACGCAGTATTTT. Its protein product is CASQLAGFTDTQYF.

This chain connects TRBV20-1 to TRBJ2-7; D may be TRBD2 (5 bases). V gave up 6 bases and J gave up 1 base, with 16 bases separating them. CDR1 is DFQATT and CDR2 is SNEGSKA in the germline V gene (reference sequence). The length of the CDR3 is 14 residues. The CDR3 region has the DNA TGCAGTGCGGGAGACGGCAGAAGATCCTACGAGCAGTACTTC. Amino acids: CSAGDGRRSYEQYF.

This clonotype occurred a few times. The rearrangement joins TRBV6-1 to TRBJ2-1; D is perhaps TRBD2 (5 bases). Deletions cut 2 bases from V and 7 bases from J, with 9 bases between. Germline V gene lookup returns CDR1 MNHNS and CDR2 SASEGT. CDR3 length equals 13 residues. The CDR3 sequence: CASSEQDFNEQFF. In nucleotides, the CDR3 is TGTGCCAGCAGTGAACAGGACTTTAATGAGCAGTTCTTC.

The chain uses TRBV6-2 or TRBV6-3 and TRBJ1-3; perhaps TRBD1 as D (6 bases). This CDR3 spans 15 amino acids. Deletions cut 6 bases from V and 3 bases from J, with 15 bases between. CDR1 and CDR2 (germline): MNHEY, SVGEGT. Here the CDR3 DNA reads TGTGCCAGCAGAATCGGACAGACGAGTGGAAACACCATATATTTT. Residues: CASRIGQTSGNTIYF.

The rearrangement links TRBV12-3 or TRBV12-4 to TRBJ1-5; D remains ambiguous. CDR3 length: 14 amino acids. The ends were cut back, 6 bases at V and 5 bases at J, with 14 bases in the middle. CDR3 amino acids: CASSRDGVYQPQHF. The CDR3 DNA sequence: TGTGCCAGCAGCCGCGACGGGGTCTATCAGCCCCAGCATTTT.

This chain connects TRBV4-3 to TRBJ2-5; D is ambiguous. The CDR3 consists of 15 residues. Germline CDR1 is LGHNA and CDR2 is YSLEER. The V and J ends lost 1 base and 2 bases respectively, with 11 bases between them. This chain's CDR3 is CASSQGLTQQETQYF. The CDR3 DNA sequence: TGCGCCAGCAGCCAAGGACTGACACAGCAAGAGACCCAGTACTTC.

This chain joins TRBV20-1 and TRBJ2-7, with a weak D call TRBD2 (5 bases). The germline CDR1 and CDR2 sequences are DFQATT and SNEGSKA (reference sequence). V shed 3 bases and J shed 3 bases, with 12 bases lying between them. The CDR3 has 13 residues. The DNA of the CDR3 is TGCAGTGCTAGGAGCCAGCGGAGCTACGAGCAGTACTTC. Translating it yields CSARSQRSYEQYF.